This TCR beta chain comes out of a study of cytomegalovirus exposure and HLA in healthy donors. Study-level points and caveats: Rarity held for most TCR sequences, but there were some public TCRs that occurred in many donors.

With regard to this clone: Its target is not known.

The PCR ran on 60 Vbeta and 13 Jbeta primers. Repertoires were generated with immunoSEQ multiplex PCR, while TCRdb's copy carries only in-frame clones and drops some. The sample lists about 130,000 clones; roughly 89% were seen once. V lost 3 bases and J lost 7, with 24 bases in between. CDR1 and CDR2 (germline): KGHSH, LQKENI. CDR3 size: 18 residues. The receptor's source is a woman aged 30 to 39 in good health and CMV-seronegative. V usage is TRBV18 and J usage is TRBJ2-2, with D possibly being TRBD1 (5 bases). Sequences were obtained from PBMCs. The CDR3 DNA reads TGTGCCAGCTCACCCGTAAGGGGTGACATCCTACCGAACGGGGAGCTGTTTTTT. It encodes CASSPVRGDILPNGELFF.